This TCR beta chain emerged from a study of T cell changes during pregnancy in multiple sclerosis. The germline gives CDR1 SGHVS, CDR2 FQNEAQ. The CDR3 has 15 amino acids. The J segment lost 4 bases and the V segment lost 1 base, leaving 6 bases of the junction unmatched. Profiling relied on immunoSEQ multiplex PCR, and the TCRdb table lists in-frame clones only, not all of them. The data show 50,000 or so clones, around 94% seen once. Sequenced material: CD4+ T cells from peripheral blood mononuclear cells, taken in the third trimester of pregnancy. This clonotype originated in a female donor with multiple sclerosis, enrolled in a pregnancy study. The chain employs TRBV7-8 and TRBJ2-5; 7 bases are shared with TRBD1. CDR3 residues: CASSLGPTGLETQYF. The CDR3 DNA follows: TGTGCCAGCAGCTTAGGCCCGACAGGGTTAGAGACCCAGTACTTC.